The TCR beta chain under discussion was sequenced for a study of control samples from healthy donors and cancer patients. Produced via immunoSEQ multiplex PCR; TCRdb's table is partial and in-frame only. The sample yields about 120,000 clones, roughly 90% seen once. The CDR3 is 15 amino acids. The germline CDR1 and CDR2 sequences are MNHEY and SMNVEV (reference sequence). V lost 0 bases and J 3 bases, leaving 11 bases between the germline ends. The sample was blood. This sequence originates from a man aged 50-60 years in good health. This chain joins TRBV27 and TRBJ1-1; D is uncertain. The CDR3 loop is CASSLSGRSDTEAFF. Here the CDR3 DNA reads TGTGCCAGCAGTTTATCAGGGCGGTCGGACACTGAAGCTTTCTTT.